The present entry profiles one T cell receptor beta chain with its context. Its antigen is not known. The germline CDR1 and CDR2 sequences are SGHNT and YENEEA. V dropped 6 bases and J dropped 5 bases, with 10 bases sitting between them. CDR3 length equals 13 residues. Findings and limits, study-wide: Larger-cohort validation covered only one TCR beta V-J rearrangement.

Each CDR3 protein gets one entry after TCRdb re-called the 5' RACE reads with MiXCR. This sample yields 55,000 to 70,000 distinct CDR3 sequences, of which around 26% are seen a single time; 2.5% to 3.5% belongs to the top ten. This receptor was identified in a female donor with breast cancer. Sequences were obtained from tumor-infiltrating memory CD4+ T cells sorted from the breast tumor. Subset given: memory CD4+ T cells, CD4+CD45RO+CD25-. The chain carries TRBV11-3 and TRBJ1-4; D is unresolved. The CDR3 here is CASSLQTNEKLFF. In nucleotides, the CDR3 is TGTGCCAGCAGTTTGCAGACGAATGAAAAACTGTTTTTT. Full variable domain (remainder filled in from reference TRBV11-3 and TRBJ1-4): EAGVVQSPRYKIIEKKQPVAFWCNPISGHNTLYWYLQNLGQGPELLIRYENEEAVDDSQLPKDRFSAERLKGVDSTLKIQPAELGDSAVYLCASSLQTNEKLFFGSGTQLSVL.